This TCR beta chain derives from a study of control samples from healthy donors and cancer patients. Sequencing used immunoSEQ multiplex PCR; TCRdb keeps in-frame clones, though not all of them. The table has about 130,000 clones, 90% seen once. This clone was seen once. The receptor's source is a man between 35 and 55 years old in good health. Sequencing used blood.

CDR3 region: CASSSSRTGDGQPQHF. The DNA of the CDR3 is TGTGCCAGCAGTTCCTCACGGACAGGGGACGGTCAGCCCCAGCATTTT. V gene TRBV27 combines with J gene TRBJ1-5; 9 bases line up with TRBD1. Germline V CDR1 and CDR2: MNHEY, SMNVEV (reference sequence). The V segment lost 4 bases and the J segment 6 bases; nucleotides outside the gene matches: 10. CDR3 length: 16 residues.